Listed below are T cell receptor beta chains from one sample, sequenced in a study of shared clonotypes between healthy human individuals. Repertoires were generated with immunoSEQ multiplex PCR, while TCRdb's copy carries only in-frame clones and drops some. The sample shows 530,000 or so clones, around 79% of them seen only once. Sample: PBMCs. All receptors come from a woman between 40 and 55 years old in good health. Some clones in this sample may be carry-over from other donors' samples. CDR3s include the opening cysteine and the closing phenylalanine or tryptophan. The D gene is left open where the match is weak. Only part of the rows carry a size: once, few, many, or a class if the clone is expanded.

v_gene	j_gene	abundance	d_gene	CDR3aa	CDR3nt
TRBV27	TRBJ1-1	NA	NA	CASKPGGGTEAFF	TGTGCCAGCAAACCCGGCGGAGGTACTGAAGCTTTCTTT
TRBV5-6	TRBJ1-4	NA	NA	CASSRDRKDEKLFF	TGTGCCAGCAGCAGAGACAGGAAGGATGAAAAACTGTTTTTT
TRBV7-9	TRBJ2-7	NA	NA	CASSLAGMYEQYF	TGTGCCAGCAGCTTAGCGGGAATGTACGAGCAGTACTTC
TRBV5-1	TRBJ2-1	NA	TRBD2	CASSTEGGRAGDEQFF	TGCGCCAGCAGCACGGAGGGCGGGAGGGCCGGGGATGAGCAGTTCTTC
TRBV10-2	TRBJ2-1	NA	TRBD2	CASSGLSGRRDNEQFF	TGCGCCAGCAGTGGACTTAGCGGGAGAAGGGACAATGAGCAGTTCTTC
TRBV7-9	TRBJ2-3	NA	NA	CASSIRDSRTYTDTQYF	TGTGCCAGCAGCATACGGGACTCGCGCACCTACACAGATACGCAGTATTTT
TRBV4-3	TRBJ2-7	NA	NA	CASSQDWITYEQYF	TGCGCCAGCAGCCAAGATTGGATTACCTACGAGCAGTACTTC
TRBV23-1	TRBJ2-6	NA	NA	CASSQSYGIASGANVLTF	TGCGCCAGCAGTCAATCCTATGGGATCGCCTCTGGGGCCAACGTCCTGACTTTC
TRBV15	TRBJ1-5	once	NA	CATSPGTAAGQPQHF	TGTGCCACCAGCCCCGGGACCGCGGCTGGGCAGCCCCAGCATTTT
TRBV7-9	TRBJ2-2	once	NA	CASRAGEGFGELFF	TGTGCCAGCAGAGCAGGGGAAGGTTTCGGGGAGCTGTTTTTT
TRBV30	TRBJ2-7	NA	NA	CAWSVPAGTEQYF	TGTGCCTGGAGTGTACCGGCAGGAACCGAGCAGTACTTC
TRBV6-4	TRBJ2-2	NA	NA	CASSDGTNTGELFF	TGTGCCAGCAGTGACGGGACTAACACCGGGGAGCTGTTTTTT
TRBV6-1	TRBJ2-2	NA	TRBD2	CASGGLAGWGGTGELFF	TGTGCCAGCGGTGGACTAGCGGGATGGGGGGGCACCGGGGAGCTGTTTTTT
TRBV28	TRBJ1-5	NA	NA	CASNPPGSQPQHF	TGTGCCAGCAATCCCCCGGGAAGCCAGCCCCAGCATTTT
TRBV10-2	TRBJ1-5	NA	NA	CASGGTGRNQPQHF	TGCGCCAGCGGAGGAACAGGACGTAATCAGCCCCAGCATTTT
TRBV5-5	TRBJ2-7	NA	TRBD1	CASSLGQGGTYEQYF	TGTGCCAGCAGCTTGGGACAGGGTGGGACCTACGAGCAGTACTTC
TRBV7-9	TRBJ2-1	many	NA	CASSRPDQGEQFF	TGTGCCAGCAGCCGGCCGGATCAGGGTGAGCAGTTCTTC
TRBV28	TRBJ2-1	NA	NA	CASSLSPNEGQFF	TGTGCCAGCAGTTTATCCCCTAATGAGGGGCAGTTCTTC
TRBV28	TRBJ1-2	NA	NA	CASWTPNSGYTF	TGTGCCAGCTGGACCCCCAACAGTGGCTACACCTTC
TRBV5-1	TRBJ2-3	NA	NA	CASSRPGASTDTQYF	TGCGCCAGCAGTAGGCCAGGGGCGAGCACAGATACGCAGTATTTT
TRBV5-1	TRBJ2-3	NA	TRBD2	CASSSVTSGHTDTQYF	TGCGCCAGCAGCTCTGTTACTAGCGGTCACACAGATACGCAGTATTTT
TRBV5-4	TRBJ1-6	NA	NA	CASSLEPGAGSPLHF	TGTGCCAGCAGCTTGGAGCCGGGGGCGGGGTCACCCCTCCACTTT
TRBV15	TRBJ1-5	few	NA	CATSAANNQPQHF	TGTGCCACCAGCGCAGCAAACAATCAGCCCCAGCATTTT
TRBV5-1	TRBJ2-7	NA	TRBD1	CASSKTGVPYEQYF	TGCGCCAGCAGCAAGACAGGGGTCCCCTACGAGCAGTACTTC